Detailed here is one TCR beta chain. What this receptor recognizes is not known. No base quality information exists; no much larger clone differs at one position. The sample originates from a study of long-term antiretroviral therapy in people with HIV (dated by TCRdb to between 2021 and 2024). About the study as a whole: The earliest samples were collected roughly a decade before the 2015 WHO recommendation for immediate ART, at a time when ART was usually postponed until CD4 counts fell. No cross-contamination during QIAcube processing was seen in test extractions of a monoclonal T-cell line run alongside around 34 polyclonal samples. A retrospective serial study tested whether changes in peripheral blood TRB repertoire composition and diversity were associated with ART initiation and durable HIV suppression. A total of roughly 200 cryopreserved PBMC samples came from a few dozen adults with confirmed HIV infection and were collected serially over a mean of roughly six years (range 1-12). Among the approximately 32 participants with HIV, roughly eleven were female. Overall results and qualifications from the work: The samples span the years 2004 to 2017, and the ART regimens used may be less effective than current regimens. The repertoire was dominated across all time points by expanded TRB clones identified before ART initiation, although this dominance was seen to fluctuate and to decrease in many PLHIV after ART. Narrower CDR3 length ranges were observed in HIV repertoires than in controls, and an antigen-experienced repertoire with only a slight naive shift after ART was suggested by the network structure. Since PBMC availability was limited, sequencing covered only the TCR beta chain, with no alpha chain pairing. A significant increase in TRB diversity was found to be associated with ART initiation, although TRB diversity was observed to remain significantly below that of transplant donor controls even after long-term ART. Because pre-ART samples had limited cell numbers, unsorted PBMC were profiled rather than sorted CD4+ and CD8+ T cells. Inferences about post-ART repertoire changes are limited because no data were available on ART adherence, viral resistance or therapy changes.

Between the V and J ends, shortened by 0 bases and 2 bases respectively, the junction contains 12 bases. CDR1 and CDR2 are read off the germline V gene as SQVTM and ANQGSEA. The CDR3 sequence holds 15 residues, the cysteine and phenylalanine included. Only the CDR3 region is kept as DNA, spanning 45 bases read in frame from base 1. The immunoSEQ hsTCRB v3.0 assay was used at survey level resolution for TRB variable region sequencing. The targeted TRB sequencing depth was roughly 40,000-55,000 T-cell genomes per sample. TRB libraries were pooled and sequenced on an Illumina MiSeq using a v3 150-cycle kit. The authors' analysis ran thus. Analysis of repertoires was carried out in R inside a reproducible Nextflow workflow spanning QC, data transformation and analysis. LymphoSeq2, an R package for AIRR-Seq data exploration, was used to implement custom analyses. Several samples that yielded fewer than 5000 total TRB sequences were excluded, so that approximately 200 HIV repertoires were analyzed. Of the 188 retained HIV repertoires, about 61 were collected before and more than 120 after ART initiation. Repertoires were downsampled to 5000 TRB nucleotide sequences, with summary statistics averaged over 100 downsampling iterations. Only TRB sequences with CDR3 regions of at least seven amino acids were retained for analysis. Diversity was assessed using a clonality score derived from Shannon entropy and using the Gini coefficient. In repertoire networks, the top 5000 CDR3 amino acid sequences were linked whenever an edit distance of one separated two sequences. For TRB CDR3 amino acid sequences, antigen specificity groups and MHC restriction were predicted with GLIPH2. Known CMV, EBV, HIV or tissue antigen associations were flagged by matching CDR3 amino acid sequences against VDJdb and McPAS-TCR. Pre-ART, post-ART and control groups were compared with Wilcoxon signed-rank tests and Holm-Bonferroni correction. In TCRdb, the immuneACCESS table is reduced to in-frame sequences with V and J assigned. These tables do not hold every clone; where another copy was compared, an unresolved V gene accounts for under half, and the others remain unexplained. That table gives V, J and clone size, and the DNA gave D and trimming. The sample table records approximately 35,000 clones; 78% of these occur just once. The ten largest clonotypes hold roughly 8.2% of the sample.

Participants were included only if at least one PBMC sample before ART initiation and at least two post-ART samples were available. Every participant with HIV received treatment in the United States of America. Cryopreserved samples of about 0.95-11 million PBMC were thawed and washed before DNA extraction. At the time of the earliest PBMC sample for each participant with HIV, ages ranged from roughly 23 to 60 years. PBMC samples from each participant spanned 1-4 timepoints before ART initiation and 2-8 timepoints after ART initiation, with a median of 7 samples. Serial HIV viral load, CD4+ T-cell count, ART history and demographic data were obtained for every participant. Genomic DNA was extracted from unsorted PBMC with a Qiagen kit on a QIAcube, with processing performed in batches of 12 samples.

This sample comprised unsorted PBMCs, obtained 3.1 years after starting antiretroviral therapy. The rearranged chain carries TRBV29-1 and TRBJ2-3; TRBD1 is perhaps the D gene, given 5 matching bases. This receptor was obtained from a woman aged 45-65 years with HIV. The CDR3 region: CSVEEGRGYTDTQYF. The nucleotides are TGCAGCGTTGAAGAGGGAAGGGGCTACACAGATACGCAGTATTTT.